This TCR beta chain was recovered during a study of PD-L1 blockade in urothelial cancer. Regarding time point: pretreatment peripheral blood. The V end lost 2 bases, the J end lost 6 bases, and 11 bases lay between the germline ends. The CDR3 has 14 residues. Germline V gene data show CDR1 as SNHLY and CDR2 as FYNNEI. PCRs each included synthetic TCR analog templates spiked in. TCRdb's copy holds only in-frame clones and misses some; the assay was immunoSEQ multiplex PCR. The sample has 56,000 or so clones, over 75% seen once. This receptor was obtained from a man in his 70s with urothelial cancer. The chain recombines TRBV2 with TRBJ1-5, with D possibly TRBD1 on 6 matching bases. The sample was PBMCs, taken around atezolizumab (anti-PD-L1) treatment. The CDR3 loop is CASSELGHGQPQHF. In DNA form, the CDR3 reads TGTGCCAGCAGTGAATTGGGACACGGTCAGCCCCAGCATTTT.